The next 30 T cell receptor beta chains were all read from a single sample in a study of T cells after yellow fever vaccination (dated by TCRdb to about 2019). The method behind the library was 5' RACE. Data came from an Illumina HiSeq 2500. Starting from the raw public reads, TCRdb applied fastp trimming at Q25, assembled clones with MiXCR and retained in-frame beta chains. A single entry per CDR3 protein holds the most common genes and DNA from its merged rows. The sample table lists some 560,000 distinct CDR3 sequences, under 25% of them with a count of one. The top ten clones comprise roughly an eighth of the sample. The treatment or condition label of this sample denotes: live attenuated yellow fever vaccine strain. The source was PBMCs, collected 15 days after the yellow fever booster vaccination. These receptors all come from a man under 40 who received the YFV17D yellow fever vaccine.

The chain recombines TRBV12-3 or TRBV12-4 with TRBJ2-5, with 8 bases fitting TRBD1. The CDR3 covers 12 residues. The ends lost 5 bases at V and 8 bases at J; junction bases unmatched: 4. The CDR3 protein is CASSIGQGTQYF. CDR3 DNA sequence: TGTGCCAGCAGTATAGGACAGGGCACCCAGTACTTC.

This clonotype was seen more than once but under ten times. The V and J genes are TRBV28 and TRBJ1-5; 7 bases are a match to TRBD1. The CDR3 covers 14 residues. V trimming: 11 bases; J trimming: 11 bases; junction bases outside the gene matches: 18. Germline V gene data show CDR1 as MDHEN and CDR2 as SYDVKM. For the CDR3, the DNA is TGTGCCTGCTTGCGGCAGGGGGAGGCGAGGTCCCAGCATTTT. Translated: CACLRQGEARSQHF.

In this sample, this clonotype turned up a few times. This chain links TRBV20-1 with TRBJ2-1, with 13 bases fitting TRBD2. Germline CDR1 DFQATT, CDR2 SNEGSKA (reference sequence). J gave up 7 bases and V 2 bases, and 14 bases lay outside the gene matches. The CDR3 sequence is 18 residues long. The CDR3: CSARFRTKLAGGNNEQFF. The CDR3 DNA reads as TGCAGTGCTAGATTCCGCACGAAACTAGCGGGAGGGAATAATGAGCAGTTCTTC.

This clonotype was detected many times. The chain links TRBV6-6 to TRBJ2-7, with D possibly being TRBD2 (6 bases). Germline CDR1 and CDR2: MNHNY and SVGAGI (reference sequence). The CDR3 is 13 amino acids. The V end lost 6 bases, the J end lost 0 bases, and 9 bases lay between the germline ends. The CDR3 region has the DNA TGTGCCAGCAGCGGAGGGATCTCCTACGAGCAGTACTTC. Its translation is CASSGGISYEQYF.

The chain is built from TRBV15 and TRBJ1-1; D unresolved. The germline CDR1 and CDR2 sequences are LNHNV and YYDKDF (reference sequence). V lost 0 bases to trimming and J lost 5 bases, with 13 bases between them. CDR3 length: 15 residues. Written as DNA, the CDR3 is TGTGCCACCAGCAGAGAGGCCTCGATCGGGACTGAAGCTTTCTTT. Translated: CATSREASIGTEAFF.

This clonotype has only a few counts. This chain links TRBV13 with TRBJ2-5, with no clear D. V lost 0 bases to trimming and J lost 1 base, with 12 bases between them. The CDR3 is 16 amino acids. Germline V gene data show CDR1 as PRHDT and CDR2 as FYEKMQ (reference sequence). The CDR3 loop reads CASSLGGRATQETQYF. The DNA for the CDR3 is TGTGCCAGCAGCTTAGGCGGTAGGGCTACCCAAGAGACCCAGTACTTC. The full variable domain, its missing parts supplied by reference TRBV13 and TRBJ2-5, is AAGVIQSPRHLIKEKRETATLKCYPIPRHDTVYWYQQGPGQDPQFLISFYEKMQSDKGSIPDRFSAQQFSDYHSELNMSSLELGDSALYFCASSLGGRATQETQYFGPGTRLLVL.

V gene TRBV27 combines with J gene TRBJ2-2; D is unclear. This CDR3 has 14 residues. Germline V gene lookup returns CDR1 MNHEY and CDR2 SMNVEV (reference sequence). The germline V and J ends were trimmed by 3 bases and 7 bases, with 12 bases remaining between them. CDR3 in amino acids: CASSLAARGGELFF. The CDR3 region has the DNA TGTGCCAGCAGTTTGGCGGCGCGTGGCGGGGAGCTGTTTTTT.

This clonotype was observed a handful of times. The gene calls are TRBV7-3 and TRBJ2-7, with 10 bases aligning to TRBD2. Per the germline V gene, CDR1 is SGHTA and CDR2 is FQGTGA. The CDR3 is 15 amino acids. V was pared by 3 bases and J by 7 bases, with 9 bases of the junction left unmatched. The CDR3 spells CASSLRLAGAEEQYF. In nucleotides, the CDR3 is TGTGCCAGCAGCTTGCGTCTAGCGGGAGCTGAAGAGCAGTACTTC.

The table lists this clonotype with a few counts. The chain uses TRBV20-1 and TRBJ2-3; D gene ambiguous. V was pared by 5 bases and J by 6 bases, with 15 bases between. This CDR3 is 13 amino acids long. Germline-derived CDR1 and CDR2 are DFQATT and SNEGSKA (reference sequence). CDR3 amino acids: CSARTSVDDTQYF. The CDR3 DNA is TGCAGTGCTCGAACTTCGGTAGACGATACGCAGTATTTT.

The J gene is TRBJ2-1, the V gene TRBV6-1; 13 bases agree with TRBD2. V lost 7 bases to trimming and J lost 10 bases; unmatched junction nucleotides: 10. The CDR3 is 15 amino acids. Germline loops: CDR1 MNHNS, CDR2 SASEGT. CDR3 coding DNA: TGTGCCAGCAACGACGGACTAGCGGGAGTGGGCGAGCAGTTCTTC. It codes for CASNDGLAGVGEQFF.

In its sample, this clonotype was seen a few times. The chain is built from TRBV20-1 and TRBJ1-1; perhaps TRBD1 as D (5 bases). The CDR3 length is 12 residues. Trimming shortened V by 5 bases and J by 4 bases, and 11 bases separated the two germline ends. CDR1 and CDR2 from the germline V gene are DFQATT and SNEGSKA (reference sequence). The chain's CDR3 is CSAPQGITEAFF. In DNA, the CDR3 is TGCAGTGCTCCGCAGGGAATCACTGAAGCTTTCTTT.

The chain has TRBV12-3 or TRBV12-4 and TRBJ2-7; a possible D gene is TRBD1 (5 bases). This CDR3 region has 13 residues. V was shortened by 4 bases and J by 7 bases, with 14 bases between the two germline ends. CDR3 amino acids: CASSSHRLPEQYF. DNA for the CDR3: TGTGCCAGCAGTTCCCACAGGCTGCCGGAGCAGTACTTC.

The CDR3, as DNA: TGTGCCAGCTCACCGGGGACAGGGGGGATAGAGCAGTACTTC. It is translated as CASSPGTGGIEQYF. The V gene is TRBV18, the J gene TRBJ2-7; 11 positions match TRBD1. This CDR3 region has 14 residues. Per germline, CDR1 KGHSH and CDR2 LQKENI. The J segment lost 7 bases and the V segment lost 3 bases, leaving 5 bases of the junction unmatched. Full variable domain (rest looked up from reference TRBV18 and TRBJ2-7): NAGVMQNPRHLVRRRGQEARLRCSPMKGHSHVYWYRQLPEEGLKFMVYLQKENIIDESGMPKERFSAEFPKEGPSILRIQQVVRGDSAAYFCASSPGTGGIEQYFGPGTRLTVT.

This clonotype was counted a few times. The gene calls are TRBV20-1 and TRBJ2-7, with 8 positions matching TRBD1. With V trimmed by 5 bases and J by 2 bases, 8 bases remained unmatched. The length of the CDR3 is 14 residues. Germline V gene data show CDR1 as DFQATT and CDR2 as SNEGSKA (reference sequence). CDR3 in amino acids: CSAQLGQGAYEQYF. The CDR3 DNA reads TGCAGTGCTCAACTTGGACAGGGCGCCTACGAGCAGTACTTC.

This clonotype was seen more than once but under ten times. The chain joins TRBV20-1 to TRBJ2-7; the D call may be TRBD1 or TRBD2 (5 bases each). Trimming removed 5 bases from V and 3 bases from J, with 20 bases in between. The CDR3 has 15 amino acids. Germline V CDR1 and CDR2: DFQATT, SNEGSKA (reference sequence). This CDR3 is CSAPSAGRDVYEQYF. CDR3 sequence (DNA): TGCAGTGCTCCCTCGGCAGGGAGAGACGTCTACGAGCAGTACTTC.

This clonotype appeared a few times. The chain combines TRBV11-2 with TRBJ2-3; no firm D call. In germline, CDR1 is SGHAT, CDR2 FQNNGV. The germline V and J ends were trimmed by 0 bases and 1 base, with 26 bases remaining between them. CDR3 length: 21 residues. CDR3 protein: CASSLDPLASNLRPGTDTQYF. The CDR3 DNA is TGTGCCAGCAGCTTAGATCCCTTAGCCTCAAACCTGCGGCCAGGCACAGATACGCAGTATTTT.

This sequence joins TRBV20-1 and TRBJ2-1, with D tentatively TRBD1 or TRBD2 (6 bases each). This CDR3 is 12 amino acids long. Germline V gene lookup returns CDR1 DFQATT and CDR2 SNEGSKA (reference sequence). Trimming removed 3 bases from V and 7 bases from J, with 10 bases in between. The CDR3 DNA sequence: TGCAGTGCTAGGGGCGGGACAAATGAGCAGTTCTTC. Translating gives CSARGGTNEQFF.

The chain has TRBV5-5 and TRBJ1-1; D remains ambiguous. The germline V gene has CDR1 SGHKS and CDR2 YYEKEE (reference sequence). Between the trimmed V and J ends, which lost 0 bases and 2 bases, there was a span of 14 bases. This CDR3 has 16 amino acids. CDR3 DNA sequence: TGTGCCAGCAGCTTGGACATCTCAAGCTCCAACACTGAAGCTTTCTTT. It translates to CASSLDISSSNTEAFF.

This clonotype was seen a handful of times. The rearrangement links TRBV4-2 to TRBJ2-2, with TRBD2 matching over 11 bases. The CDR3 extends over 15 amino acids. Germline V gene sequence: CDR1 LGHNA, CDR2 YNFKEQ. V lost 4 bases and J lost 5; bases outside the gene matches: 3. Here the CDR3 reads CASSLSGRGTGELFF. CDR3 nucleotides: TGTGCCAGCAGCCTTAGCGGGAGGGGGACCGGGGAGCTGTTTTTT.

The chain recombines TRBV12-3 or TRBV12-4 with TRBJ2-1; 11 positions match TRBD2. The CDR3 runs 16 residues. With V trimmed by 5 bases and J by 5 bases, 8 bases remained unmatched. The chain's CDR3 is CASSTPGLAAHNEQFF. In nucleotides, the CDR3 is TGTGCCAGCAGTACACCGGGACTAGCGGCTCACAATGAGCAGTTCTTC.

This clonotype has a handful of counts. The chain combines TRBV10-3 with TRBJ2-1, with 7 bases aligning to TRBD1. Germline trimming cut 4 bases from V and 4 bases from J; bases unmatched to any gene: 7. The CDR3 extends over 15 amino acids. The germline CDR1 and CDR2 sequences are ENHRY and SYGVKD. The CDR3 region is CAISADRVNYNEQFF. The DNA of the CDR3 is TGTGCCATCAGTGCTGACAGGGTTAATTACAATGAGCAGTTCTTC.

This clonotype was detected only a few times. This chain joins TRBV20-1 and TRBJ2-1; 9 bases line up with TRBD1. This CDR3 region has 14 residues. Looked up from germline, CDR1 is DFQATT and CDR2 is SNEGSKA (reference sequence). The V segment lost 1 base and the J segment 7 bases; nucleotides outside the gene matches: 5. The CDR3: CSARGQGDMNEQFF. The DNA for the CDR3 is TGCAGTGCTAGAGGACAGGGGGACATGAATGAGCAGTTCTTC.

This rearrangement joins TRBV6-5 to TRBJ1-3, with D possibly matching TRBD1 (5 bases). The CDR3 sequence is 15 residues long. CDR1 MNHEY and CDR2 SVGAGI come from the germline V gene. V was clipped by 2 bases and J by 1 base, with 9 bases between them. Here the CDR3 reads CASSYPRESGNTIYF. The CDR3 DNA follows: TGTGCCAGCAGTTACCCCAGGGAATCTGGAAACACCATATATTTT.

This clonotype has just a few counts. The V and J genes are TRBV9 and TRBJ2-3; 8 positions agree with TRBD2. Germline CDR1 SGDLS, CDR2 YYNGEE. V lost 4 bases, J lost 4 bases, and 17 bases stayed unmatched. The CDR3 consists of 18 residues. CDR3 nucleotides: TGTGCCAGCAGCCCCTTCACAGTCGCGGGAGGAGTCGCAGATACGCAGTATTTT. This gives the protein CASSPFTVAGGVADTQYF.

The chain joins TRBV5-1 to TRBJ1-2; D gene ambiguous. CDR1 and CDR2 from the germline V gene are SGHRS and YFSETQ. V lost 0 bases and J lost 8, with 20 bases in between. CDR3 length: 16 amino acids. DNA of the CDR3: TGCGCCAGCAGCTTGGTAGTTGGGCAAAGTGGCCGGGGCTACACCTTC. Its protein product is CASSLVVGQSGRGYTF.

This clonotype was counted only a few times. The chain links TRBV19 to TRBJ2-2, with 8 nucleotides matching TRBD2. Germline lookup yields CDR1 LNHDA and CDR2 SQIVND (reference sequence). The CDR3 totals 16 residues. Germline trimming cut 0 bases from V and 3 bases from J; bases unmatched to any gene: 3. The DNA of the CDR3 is TGTGCCAGTAGTATAGACCCGGGACTAGACACCGGGGAGCTGTTTTTT. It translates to CASSIDPGLDTGELFF.

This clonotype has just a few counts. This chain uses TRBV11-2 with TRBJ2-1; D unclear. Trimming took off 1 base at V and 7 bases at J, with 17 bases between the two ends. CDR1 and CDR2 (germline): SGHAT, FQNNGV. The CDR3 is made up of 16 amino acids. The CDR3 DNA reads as TGTGCCAGCAGCTTAGTGCCGGGCACCGGAGATAATGAGCAGTTCTTC. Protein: CASSLVPGTGDNEQFF.

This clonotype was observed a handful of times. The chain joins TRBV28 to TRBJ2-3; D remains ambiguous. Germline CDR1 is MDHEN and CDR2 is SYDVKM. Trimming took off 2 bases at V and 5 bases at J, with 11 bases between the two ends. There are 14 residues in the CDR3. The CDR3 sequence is CASSLGQMGDTQYF. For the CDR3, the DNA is TGTGCCAGCAGTTTAGGGCAGATGGGAGATACGCAGTATTTT. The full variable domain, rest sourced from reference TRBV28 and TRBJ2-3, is DVKVTQSSRYLVKRTGEKVFLECVQDMDHENMFWYRQDPGLGLRLIYFSYDVKMKEKGDIPEGYSVSREKKERFSLILESASTNQTSMYLCASSLGQMGDTQYFGPGTRLTVL.

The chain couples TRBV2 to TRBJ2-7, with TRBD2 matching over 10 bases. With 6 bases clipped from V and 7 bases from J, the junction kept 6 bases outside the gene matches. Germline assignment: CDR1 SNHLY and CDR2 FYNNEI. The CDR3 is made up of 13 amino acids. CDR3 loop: CASRGTSVGEQYF. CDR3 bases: TGTGCCAGCAGAGGGACTAGCGTTGGGGAGCAGTACTTC.

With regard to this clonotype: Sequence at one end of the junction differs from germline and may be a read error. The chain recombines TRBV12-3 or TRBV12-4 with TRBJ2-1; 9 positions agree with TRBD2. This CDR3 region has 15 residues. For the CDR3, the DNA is TGTGCCAGCAGTTTGGCCGGGACTAGCTACACTGAGCAGTTCTTC. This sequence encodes CASSLAGTSYTEQFF.